This T cell receptor beta chain is from a study of metastatic and nonmetastatic thyroid tumors. About the study: A comparison of repertoires was made across blood and tumor or nodule tissue from malignant and benign thyroid patients.

Authors' data handling: Differences in CDR3 between clinicopathological groups were drawn on to build a classifier intended to discriminate distant-metastatic papillary thyroid cancer patients. TCRdb reprocessed the PCR reads via MiXCR. Here the V and J calls rest on TCRdb's processing, not on the authors' analysis. This sample has approximately 15,000 clones; roughly 20% occur once, and the top ten carry roughly 7.1%. Nobody among the patients had been given any treatment before thyroid surgery. Losses at the gene ends were 4 bases for V and 2 bases for J; bases not matched to a gene: 4. CDR1 and CDR2 (germline): SNHLY, FYNNEI. The CDR3 sequence is 15 residues long. By share, this clone counts as medium-sized. The target antigen is unknown. Findings of the study overall: Significantly greater TCR beta diversity was reportedly found in malignant thyroid tumors than in benign nodules (in blood and tumor).

The sample taken for sequencing was adjacent normal tissue. The TCR comes from a female donor with papillary thyroid cancer or a benign thyroid nodule (not recorded which). Some clones in this sample may be carry-over from other donors' samples. V gene TRBV2 combines with J gene TRBJ2-7, with 11 bases lining up with TRBD1. In DNA form, the CDR3 reads TGTGCCAGCAGTGCCGGGACAGGGGGAGCCTACGAGCAGTACTTC. The encoded protein is CASSAGTGGAYEQYF.